The 14 T cell receptor beta chains listed next were all sequenced from one sample in a study of blood T cells in healthy people across ages. PCR was performed a second time for roughly 6 to 12 cycles using a sample-barcoded 5' primer and a J-beta primer mix. Each CDR3 protein gets one entry after TCRdb re-called the 5' RACE reads with MiXCR. The table lists approximately 730,000 distinct CDR3 sequences, about 48% of them singletons. Sequencing was done on a sample of blood. The receptors originated from an elderly man in good health.

This clonotype was found a few times. The chain links TRBV20-1 to TRBJ2-7; D is unclear. The CDR3 consists of 10 residues. Germline V gene lookup returns CDR1 DFQATT and CDR2 SNEGSKA (reference sequence). The V gene lost 5 bases and the J gene lost 10 bases, with 12 bases spanning the gap. The CDR3: CSASLSAQYF. As DNA, the CDR3 is TGCAGTGCTTCACTTTCTGCCCAGTACTTC.

The V call is TRBV7-9, the J call TRBJ1-2; tentative D call: TRBD1 (5 bases). The V end was cut by 3 bases, the J end by 8 bases, with 22 bases between. Germline V CDR1 and CDR2: SEHNR, FQNEAQ (reference sequence). The CDR3 has 16 amino acids. Here the CDR3 reads CASSFITGFRGWGYTF. CDR3 nucleotides: TGTGCCAGCAGCTTTATTACAGGTTTCCGCGGGTGGGGCTACACCTTC. Together with reference TRBV7-9 and TRBJ1-2, the CDR3 gives the full variable domain: DTGVSQNPRHKITKRGQNVTFRCDPISEHNRLYWYRQTLGQGPEFLTYFQNEAQLEKSRLLSDRFSAERPKGSFSTLEIQRTEQGDSAMYLCASSFITGFRGWGYTFGSGTRLTVV.

This chain joins TRBV24-1 and TRBJ2-5; the D gene is possibly TRBD2 (6 bases). The CDR3 contains 17 residues. Trimming took 4 bases from V and 5 from J, leaving 22 bases between them. CDR1 is KGHDR and CDR2 is SFDVKD in the germline V gene. The CDR3 DNA follows: TGTGCCACCAGTGACCCTCGACTGCCCGGCGGGGTGGAGACCCAGTACTTC. Amino acid sequence: CATSDPRLPGGVETQYF.

This chain connects TRBV11-1 to TRBJ2-3; D is undetermined. CDR3 size: 16 residues. Germline assignment: CDR1 SGHAT and CDR2 FQDESV (reference sequence). The V gene lost 5 bases and the J gene lost 2 bases, with 17 bases spanning the gap. The CDR3 DNA is TGTGCCAGCAGCCTCCAACTAACGACTGTCACAGATACGCAGTATTTT. Protein: CASSLQLTTVTDTQYF.

The V and J genes are TRBV7-2 and TRBJ2-7; D is uncertain. CDR1 is SGHTA and CDR2 is FQGNSA in the germline V gene. V lost 1 base and J lost 1, with 8 bases in between. The CDR3 runs to 14 residues. CDR3 sequence reads: CASSLVPVSYEQYF. CDR3 DNA: TGTGCCAGCAGCTTAGTACCAGTTTCCTACGAGCAGTACTTC.

The chain is built from TRBV20-1 and TRBJ2-4; 7 bases fit TRBD1. The J call may be faulty, since TRBJ2-7 better matches the DNA end. This CDR3 has 14 residues. Germline V gives CDR1 DFQATT, CDR2 SNEGSKA (reference sequence). The DNA for the CDR3 is TGCAGTGCCTCATTCCGGACAGGCGGGTTCGAGCAGTACTTC. Translated, it gives CSASFRTGGFEQYF.

The rearrangement joins TRBV18 to TRBJ2-1; weak D call: TRBD2 (6 bases). The CDR3 runs 16 residues. Germline V gives CDR1 KGHSH, CDR2 LQKENI. Trimming stripped 3 bases from V and 5 bases from J, with 17 bases between. CDR3 in amino acids: CASSPATRGLDNEQFF. The CDR3 nucleotides are TGTGCCAGCTCACCGGCGACTAGAGGTCTTGACAATGAGCAGTTCTTC.

The CDR3 DNA follows: TGTGCCAGCAGCGCCGACGGGACACTTAACTACGAGCAGTACTTC. Translated, it gives CASSADGTLNYEQYF. The chain employs TRBV9 and TRBJ2-7, with D possibly matching TRBD1 (6 bases). CDR1 is SGDLS, CDR2 YYNGEE, per germline. The CDR3 consists of 15 residues. The V end lost 3 bases, the J end lost 3 bases, and 16 bases lay between the germline ends.

This clonotype was seen just once. Sequence at one end of the junction differs from germline and may be a read error. The chain couples TRBV24-1 to TRBJ2-1; 8 positions match TRBD1. CDR1 and CDR2 (germline): KGHDR, SFDVKD. CDR3 length: 16 residues. In DNA, the CDR3 is TGTGCCACTAGTGACCCGGGCAGGGGGCCATACGATGAGCAGTTCTTC. This gives the protein CATSDPGRGPYDEQFF.

This chain connects TRBV2 to TRBJ2-3; D is possibly TRBD1 or TRBD2 (5 bases each). The germline gives CDR1 SNHLY, CDR2 FYNNEI. The CDR3 consists of 13 residues. Trimming pared 6 bases from V and 5 bases from J, leaving 12 bases between. The CDR3 DNA follows: TGTGCCAGCAGACCTACAGGAGGAGATACGCAGTATTTT. Its translation: CASRPTGGDTQYF.

The table lists this clonotype with many counts. V is TRBV6-6 and J is TRBJ1-4, with D perhaps TRBD1 (6 bases). Germline CDR1 MNHNY, CDR2 SVGAGI (reference sequence). CDR3 length equals 13 residues. Trimming took 8 bases from V and 8 from J, leaving 15 bases between them. CDR3 sequence reads: CASGIQGWEKLFF. Written as DNA, the CDR3 is TGTGCCAGCGGCATACAGGGCTGGGAAAAACTGTTTTTT.

This clonotype has at least ten counts. This chain uses TRBV20-1 with TRBJ2-1; 8 nucleotides match TRBD2. The CDR3 has 13 residues. The ends lost 3 bases at V and 8 bases at J; junction bases unmatched: 6. Germline V gene data show CDR1 as DFQATT and CDR2 as SNEGSKA (reference sequence). This CDR3 is CSARPGGRDEQFF. In nucleotides, the CDR3 is TGCAGTGCTAGGCCGGGAGGGCGGGATGAGCAGTTCTTC.

The chain has TRBV6-2 or TRBV6-3 and TRBJ1-2; no clear D gene. This CDR3 region has 12 residues. Germline CDR1 MNHEY, CDR2 SVGEGT. Trimming left V 2 bases short and J 4 bases short, with 5 bases between. CDR3 nucleotides: TGTGCCAGCAGTTACGAGGCCTATGGCTACACCTTC. This gives the protein CASSYEAYGYTF.

Only a few counts were recorded for this clonotype. The chain is built from TRBV12-3 or TRBV12-4 and TRBJ2-7; D might be TRBD1 (5 bases). Trimming stripped 7 bases from V and 4 bases from J, with 8 bases between. CDR3 length equals 11 residues. The CDR3 nucleotides read TGTGCCAGCACCCCAGGGTACGAGCAGTACTTC. Protein product: CASTPGYEQYF.